This entry describes one T cell receptor (beta chain). What this receptor recognizes is not known. Base-call qualities are not available, and no considerably larger clone is one nucleotide away. The library was built by means of the immunoSEQ multiplex PCR assay. For most patients, genomic DNA was isolated with the Qiagen DNeasy Blood and Tissue Kit and sent frozen to Adaptive Biotechnologies for TCR sequencing. High-throughput TCR-beta CDR3 sequencing of genomic DNA from most patients was performed by Adaptive Biotechnologies. The original pipeline was this. Adaptive's ImmunoSEQ software was the source of the TCR sequencing data for 15 to 20 patients, while three other patients were processed with MiXCR and VDJtools. To correct CD4 versus CD8 sorting errors, any sequence found in both subsets at a frequency ratio below 5:1 was removed. CDR3 nucleotide sequences shared between donor and recipient were removed because their origin could not be assigned. Alloreactive clones required at least 2-fold expansion over unstimulated cells and minimum CFSE-low frequency of 0.002% (template counts) or 0.001% (read counts). A clone was considered mappable if detected in the sequenced pre-transplant spleen, lymph node, or MLR CFSE-low populations of the donor or recipient. Cumulative frequency of alloreactive clones was calculated as a percentage of all sequences weighted by copy number. What TCRdb holds here is the immuneACCESS table cut down to in-frame rearrangements. Part of the clones is not present; checked against another copy, under half of the missing clones reflect an unresolved V gene, and the others are unexplained. The D gene and trimming were derived from the DNA, and the V and J assignments and clone size from that table. This sample comprises 55,000 to 85,000 clones, 80% to 90% of them detected only once. Jointly, the top ten make up roughly 2.5% of the sample.

The data originate from a study of graft-versus-host responses after intestinal transplantation (dated by TCRdb to about 2021). For the study in its entirety: The transplants that recipients got were multivisceral, liver-intestinal, or isolated intestinal. The cohort enrolled around 23 intestinal transplant recipients including one retransplant, and a few patients lacking pretransplant specimens were excluded. Donor T cell macrochimerism was defined as a peak of at least 4% donor T cells among recipient peripheral blood mononuclear cells. After intestinal transplantation, graft-versus-host and host-versus-graft alloreactive T cell clones in the graft, circulation and bone marrow were tracked using bulk TCR-beta CDR3 sequencing. Every recipient was given anti-thymocyte globulin induction, followed by about 3 years of maintenance tacrolimus and steroids. Samples from a few later patients were sequenced in-house on an Illumina MiSeq with MiXCR processing rather than by the commercial service. To identify alloreactive clones, pre-transplant mixed lymphocyte reaction products were sequenced and compared with unstimulated pre-transplant donor and recipient T cells. What the study reported, not specific to this receptor: Peak levels of circulating GvH clones were associated with declines in HvG clones early after transplant. The relatively low number and heterogeneity of intestinal transplant patients limited the conclusions. GvH clones were found in recipient bone marrow, and some of the GvH clones appeared earlier in ileal mucosa or blood, which is consistent with an intestinal mucosal origin. Patients with donor T cell macrochimerism had high GvH to HvG T cell clonal ratios in their allografts.

The sample's time point label is to be understood as: cells obtained before transplantation from donor or recipient. CD3+CD4+ and CD3+CD8+ populations were FACS-sorted from unstimulated pre-transplant donor and recipient cells taken from spleen or lymph nodes. Relative to germline, V is 5 bases shorter and J is 11 bases shorter, with 12 bases between their ends. From cysteine to phenylalanine, the CDR3 is 12 amino acids long. The DNA shown is the 36-base CDR3, in frame from base 1. Based on the germline V gene (reference sequence), the CDR1 and CDR2 sequences are SEHNR and FQNEAQ. The sequence links TRBV7-9 to TRBJ1-4; the best D guess is TRBD1, with 5 bases matching. The receptor comes from a human donor who received an intestinal transplant. The source material was unstimulated CD8+ T cells sorted from spleen or lymph node cells, sampled before intestinal transplant. This receptor has the CDR3 CASSPAGGKLFF. At the DNA level, the sequence is TGTGCCAGCAGCCCGGCGGGGGGGAAACTGTTTTTT.